This entry lists 25 T cell receptor beta chains sequenced from one sample in a study of T cells in Graves' hyperthyroidism and ophthalmopathy. The investigators amplified TCR beta CDR3 regions from RNA transcripts. The TCR CDR3 was amplified in a first-round RT-PCR using the HTBI primer set. MiXCR was run by TCRdb on the multiplex PCR reads, yielding one entry per CDR3 protein. This sample carries 700,000 to 950,000 distinct CDR3 sequences, just over 35% of them seen once, and the ten largest clones take 31%. Sequencing used blood. These receptors originate from a woman aged 35 to 49 with Graves' hyperthyroidism.

The V and J genes are TRBV12-5 and TRBJ2-2; D gene ambiguous. The CDR3 has 12 amino acids. The germline V gene has CDR1 LGHNT and CDR2 FRNRAP. Trimming left V 6 bases short and J 6 bases short, with 8 bases between. The CDR3 coding sequence is TGTGCTAGTGGGCCCCACCCCGGGGAGCTGTTTTTT. Amino acid sequence: CASGPHPGELFF.

There are many counts of this clonotype. V gene TRBV10-3 combines with J gene TRBJ1-1, with TRBD1 matching over 8 bases. Unmatched junction bases numbered 4, after V lost 0 bases and J lost 4 bases. CDR1 is ENHRY and CDR2 is SYGVKD in the germline V gene. There are 15 residues in the CDR3. The CDR3 loop reads CAISESSGTGTEAFF. The CDR3 coding sequence is TGTGCCATCAGTGAGTCGTCCGGGACAGGCACTGAAGCTTTCTTT.

This clonotype was counted a few times. The rearrangement links TRBV5-1 to TRBJ2-5; the D is unclear. This CDR3 is built from 14 residues. The V end lost 4 bases, the J end lost 1 base, and 11 bases lay between the germline ends. Germline V lookup: CDR1 SGHRS, CDR2 YFSETQ. The CDR3 loop reads CASSPPGSQETQYF. The CDR3 DNA sequence: TGCGCCAGCAGCCCACCCGGGTCCCAAGAGACCCAGTACTTC.

This clonotype has a count of ten or more. The J gene is TRBJ1-2, the V gene TRBV9; D gene unclear. Trimming pared 3 bases from V and 6 bases from J, leaving 15 bases between. The CDR3 runs to 14 residues. Per the germline V gene, CDR1 is SGDLS and CDR2 is YYNGEE. In DNA, the CDR3 is TGTGCCAGCAGCGGAGCGGACGGCTTACATGGCTACACCTTC. Encoded protein: CASSGADGLHGYTF.

The gene calls are TRBV10-3 and TRBJ2-7; TRBD2 is a possible D gene (6 bases). Germline CDR1 reads ENHRY; CDR2 reads SYGVKD. With 6 bases removed from V and 3 bases from J, the gap between germline ends came to 15 bases. The CDR3 loop spans 14 amino acids. Here the CDR3 DNA reads TGTGCCATCAGGGACTGGGACTTTAGCTACGAGCAGTACTTC. As protein: CAIRDWDFSYEQYF.

This clonotype showed up many times. The rearrangement uses TRBV19 and TRBJ1-5; D unclear. This CDR3 has 15 residues. CDR1 and CDR2 from the germline V gene are LNHDA and SQIVND (reference sequence). V shed 6 bases and J shed 4 bases, with 16 bases lying between them. In DNA form, the CDR3 reads TGTGCCAGTAGCTTCGGGCCTCGAGGTAATCAGCCCCAGCATTTT. This encodes CASSFGPRGNQPQHF.

The rearrangement joins TRBV12-3 or TRBV12-4 to TRBJ2-5, with D unclear. V was clipped by 0 bases and J by 4 bases, with 9 bases between them. This CDR3 comprises 14 residues. The CDR3 nucleotides are TGTGCCAGCAGTTTAGCTAAAGGGCTAGAGACCCAGTACTTC. This encodes CASSLAKGLETQYF.

As for this clonotype: One end of the junction is discordant with germline, which a read error may explain. The genes are TRBV24-1 and TRBJ2-5; D remains unclear. The germline V gene encodes CDR1 KGHDR and CDR2 SFDVKD. The CDR3 covers 14 residues. CDR3 region: CATSGLRTEETQYF. The CDR3 region has the DNA TGTGCCACCAGTGGTTTGCGGACGGAAGAGACCCAGTACTTC.

This clonotype was seen repeatedly, ten times or more. The V gene is TRBV3-1, the J gene TRBJ1-6; tentatively, D is TRBD1 (5 bases). This CDR3 has 14 amino acids. Germline V lookup: CDR1 LGHDT, CDR2 YNNKEL (reference sequence). V was cut by 4 bases and J by 14 bases, with 18 bases left in between. CDR3 in amino acids: CASSRSGTQDTLHF. The CDR3 nucleotides read TGTGCCAGCAGCCGCTCCGGGACGCAGGACACCCTCCACTTT.

This chain links TRBV7-9 with TRBJ2-7, with D possibly matching TRBD1 (5 bases). Trimming removed 5 bases from V and 10 bases from J, with 9 bases in between. CDR3 size: 10 residues. Germline V CDR1 and CDR2: SEHNR, FQNEAQ (reference sequence). CDR3 region: CASSPDSQYF. Here the CDR3 DNA reads TGTGCCAGCAGCCCAGACAGCCAGTACTTC.

This clonotype was observed many times. The chain links TRBV9 to TRBJ1-2; 8 bases fit TRBD1. The germline V gene encodes CDR1 SGDLS and CDR2 YYNGEE. Trimming took 0 bases from V and 2 from J; bases not matched to a gene: 3. The CDR3 runs 15 residues. The CDR3 bases are TGTGCCAGCAGCGTAGGGACAGGGCCGAACTATGGCTACACCTTC. As protein: CASSVGTGPNYGYTF.

In regard to this clonotype: This may come from a read error, since a much larger clone is one base off. The J gene is TRBJ1-6, the V gene TRBV5-5, with D maybe TRBD1 (5 bases). CDR1 is SGHKS, CDR2 YYEKEE, per germline (reference sequence). This CDR3 is 13 amino acids long. CDR3 sequence (DNA): TGTACCAGCACTCGACTAGGGGACTCACCCCTCCACTTT. Translated, it gives CTSTRLGDSPLHF.

This chain connects TRBV7-2 to TRBJ2-3; D is perhaps TRBD2 (6 bases). The CDR3 totals 16 residues. V was clipped by 4 bases and J by 0 bases, with 14 bases between them. Germline V gene sequence: CDR1 SGHTA, CDR2 FQGNSA. The CDR3: CASSWVGTRSTDTQYF. The CDR3 nucleotides are TGTGCCAGCAGCTGGGTGGGGACTCGAAGCACAGATACGCAGTATTTT.

This rearrangement joins TRBV29-1 to TRBJ2-5; 7 bases line up with TRBD2. J was trimmed by 5 bases and V by 4 bases; bases with no gene match: 7. This CDR3 is built from 13 residues. CDR1 and CDR2 (germline): SQVTM, ANQGSEA. The CDR3 DNA follows: TGCAGCGTTGGCGGGGGTGTCGACGAGACCCAGTACTTC. Protein sequence: CSVGGGVDETQYF.

In its sample, this clonotype was seen many times. V gene TRBV9 combines with J gene TRBJ2-7; D is perhaps TRBD1 or TRBD2 (5 bases each). Germline V lookup: CDR1 SGDLS, CDR2 YYNGEE. This CDR3 is 14 amino acids long. Trimming pared 4 bases from V and 4 bases from J, leaving 15 bases between. CDR3 bases: TGTGCCAGCAGCCCTCAGGGATCGGGGTACGAGCAGTACTTC. Its translation: CASSPQGSGYEQYF.

This chain joins TRBV4-2 and TRBJ1-1; perhaps TRBD1 as D (6 bases). Germline CDR1 is LGHNA and CDR2 is YNFKEQ. V was trimmed by 3 bases and J by 0 bases, leaving 14 bases between them. This CDR3 region has 16 residues. CDR3 DNA sequence: TGTGCCAGCAGCCAGCATGAAGGGGGGCTGAACACTGAAGCTTTCTTT. It encodes CASSQHEGGLNTEAFF.

Turning to this clonotype: One end of the junction is discordant with germline, which a read error may explain. This chain uses TRBV19 with TRBJ1-1, with TRBD1 identical over 7 bases. CDR1 is LNHDA, CDR2 SQIVND, per germline (reference sequence). CDR3 length equals 15 residues. DNA of the CDR3: TGCGCCAGCAGCCCCGGACAGGAATGGAACACTGAAGCTTTCTTT. It codes for CASSPGQEWNTEAFF.

The chain is built from TRBV24-1 and TRBJ2-6, with 13 bases that match TRBD2. Germline V gives CDR1 KGHDR, CDR2 SFDVKD. The CDR3 extends over 16 amino acids. With V trimmed by 5 bases and J by 11 bases, 8 bases remained unmatched. DNA of the CDR3: TGTGCCACCAGTGGCCCTGGACTAGCGGGGGTCTACGTCCTGACTTTC. Amino acid sequence: CATSGPGLAGVYVLTF.

As to this clonotype: A read error may account for a junction end that differs from germline. V and J are TRBV10-3 and TRBJ2-5; 8 nucleotides match TRBD1. CDR3 length equals 15 residues. In germline, CDR1 is ENHRY, CDR2 SYGVKD. CDR3 protein: CASSLRQGLWETQYF. CDR3 sequence (DNA): TGTGCCAGCAGTTTACGACAGGGGCTGTGGGAGACCCAGTACTTC.

The DNA of the CDR3 is TGTGCCAGCGGGCAACCGGGACGGATAAAGCAGCCCCAGCATTTT. Translated, it gives CASGQPGRIKQPQHF. J is TRBJ1-5 and V is TRBV6-2 or TRBV6-3, with D possibly TRBD1 on 5 matching bases. CDR1 MNHEY and CDR2 SVGEGT come from the germline V gene. V dropped 8 bases and J dropped 7 bases, with 21 bases sitting between them. This CDR3 is 15 amino acids long.

This clonotype was counted a single time. The gene calls are TRBV7-2 and TRBJ2-5; 14 bases are shared with TRBD2. The J call may be wrong; the DNA end is better matched by TRBJ2-1. This CDR3 comprises 14 residues. Germline V gene lookup returns CDR1 SGHTA and CDR2 FQGNSA. This CDR3 reads CASRRTSGRNEQFF. In nucleotides, the CDR3 is TGTGCCAGCAGGCGGACTAGCGGGAGGAATGAGCAGTTCTTC.

Of note for this clonotype: Possible read error: a much larger clone is one base away. V usage is TRBV7-2 and J usage is TRBJ2-7; D is unresolved. The CDR3 consists of 15 residues. The germline V gene has CDR1 SGHTA and CDR2 FQGNSA. Trimming pared 11 bases from V and 1 base from J, leaving 21 bases between. CDR3 bases: TGTGCCGGCACCCCTTTCGGGTCAGGTTCCTACGAGCAGTACTTC. It yields the protein CAGTPFGSGSYEQYF.

This clonotype was detected many times. V is TRBV7-2 and J is TRBJ1-2; 9 nucleotides line up with TRBD1. The V gene's germline CDR1 is SGHTA and CDR2 FQGNSA. Trimming cost V 1 base and J 3 bases; bases outside gene matches: 3. CDR3 length: 15 amino acids. This CDR3 is CASSLGQGGHYGYTF. The CDR3 nucleotides are TGTGCCAGCAGCTTAGGACAGGGGGGTCACTATGGCTACACCTTC.

The chain carries TRBV11-2 and TRBJ1-3; D uncertain. CDR1 is SGHAT and CDR2 is FQNNGV in the germline V gene. Trimming took 9 bases from V and 2 from J, leaving 14 bases between them. This CDR3 is built from 14 residues. This CDR3 reads CASKSETPGNTIYF. The CDR3 coding sequence is TGTGCCAGTAAATCCGAGACACCTGGAAACACCATATATTTT.

This chain joins TRBV10-3 and TRBJ1-5; 7 bases agree with TRBD1. Germline trimming cut 5 bases from V and 7 bases from J; bases unmatched to any gene: 5. Per germline, CDR1 ENHRY and CDR2 SYGVKD. CDR3 size: 13 residues. The CDR3 sequence is CAISSGGGQPQHF. The CDR3, as DNA: TGTGCCATCAGTTCGGGAGGGGGCCAGCCCCAGCATTTT.